These 19 T cell receptor beta chains came from one sample sequenced in a study of blood T cell repertoires in COVID-19. Data came from immunoSEQ multiplex PCR; TCRdb stores just in-frame clones and leaves some out. Here the sample spans over 90,000 clones, 84% being singletons. Material for sequencing was peripheral blood. Receptors were obtained from a human donor in a cohort sampled during active COVID-19.

This clone was seen just once. The chain uses TRBV5-1 and TRBJ2-2; the match to TRBD1 covers 11 bases. The V segment lost 4 bases and the J segment 5 bases; nucleotides outside the gene matches: 4. This CDR3 is built from 15 residues. CDR1 is SGHRS and CDR2 is YFSETQ in the germline V gene. The CDR3 reads CASSTDRGPTGELFF. CDR3 DNA sequence: TGCGCCAGCAGCACGGACAGGGGGCCTACCGGGGAGCTGTTTTTT.

This clone has a handful of counts. The CDR3 bases are TGTGCCAGCAGCAAAAATCACAGAGTCACTGAAGCTTTCTTT. Translating gives CASSKNHRVTEAFF. The chain carries TRBV5-6 and TRBJ1-1; D is uncertain. Trimming cost V 4 bases and J 4 bases, with 14 bases left between them. The V gene's germline CDR1 is SGHDT and CDR2 YYEEEE. CDR3 length: 14 residues.

The chain is built from TRBV6-2 or TRBV6-3 and TRBJ2-3; the D gene is possibly TRBD2 (6 bases). V lost 6 bases, J lost 4 bases, and 17 bases lay in between. The CDR3 loop spans 15 amino acids. Germline-derived CDR1 and CDR2 are MNHEY and SVGEGT. The CDR3 is CASSQPRDFPDTQYF. CDR3 DNA sequence: TGTGCCAGCAGCCAACCGAGGGACTTTCCAGATACGCAGTATTTT.

This clone occurred once. The DNA of the CDR3 is TGTGCCAGCAGCTTGGCGCCGGGAGAGGAAACCGGGGAGCTGTTTTTT. Translated: CASSLAPGEETGELFF. The chain employs TRBV5-4 and TRBJ2-2; possible D gene TRBD2, 6 bases. Germline V gene lookup returns CDR1 SGHNT and CDR2 YYREEE (reference sequence). The germline V and J ends were trimmed by 0 bases and 5 bases, with 14 bases remaining between them. The CDR3 has 16 residues. The full variable domain, completed using reference TRBV5-4 and TRBJ2-2, is ETGVTQSPTHLIKTRGQQVTLRCSSQSGHNTVSWYQQALGQGPQFIFQYYREEENGRGNFPPRFSGLQFPNYSSELNVNALELDDSALYLCASSLAPGEETGELFFGEGSRLTVL.

The J gene is TRBJ2-7, the V gene TRBV10-1; D possibly corresponds to TRBD1 (6 bases). Trimming took off 6 bases at V and 0 bases at J, with 18 bases between the two ends. The CDR3 extends over 16 amino acids. Germline values: CDR1 WNHNN, CDR2 SYGVQD (reference sequence). The DNA of the CDR3 is TGCGCCAGCAGACCCCCCGGGGACACCGCCTCCTACGAGCAGTACTTC. Translation gives CASRPPGDTASYEQYF.

The chain combines TRBV4-2 with TRBJ2-3; 9 bases fit TRBD1. CDR1 and CDR2 from the germline V gene are LGHNA and YNFKEQ. Unmatched junction bases numbered 7, after V lost 2 bases and J lost 10 bases. The CDR3 consists of 14 residues. The CDR3 DNA reads TGTGCCAGCAGCCAAAGGACAGGGGAATCTCCGCAGTATTTT. This translates into CASSQRTGESPQYF.

This rearrangement joins TRBV19 to TRBJ1-4; the D gene is possibly TRBD1 (5 bases). With 2 bases removed from V and 7 bases from J, the gap between germline ends came to 26 bases. From germline, CDR1 is LNHDA and CDR2 SQIVND (reference sequence). The CDR3 totals 19 residues. CDR3 sequence (DNA): TGTGCCAGTAGTATACAGGTTCCAGGGAGGAAAATTGGGTTTGAAAAACTGTTTTTT. It translates to CASSIQVPGRKIGFEKLFF. The full variable domain, its missing parts supplied by reference TRBV19 and TRBJ1-4, is DGGITQSPKYLFRKEGQNVTLSCEQNLNHDAMYWYRQDPGQGLRLIYYSQIVNDFQKGDIAEGYSVSREKKESFPLTVTSAQKNPTAFYLCASSIQVPGRKIGFEKLFFGSGTQLSVL.

This chain links TRBV28 with TRBJ1-6, with a tentative D call TRBD1 (6 bases). With 6 bases removed from V and 6 bases from J, the gap between germline ends came to 15 bases. CDR3 length: 15 amino acids. CDR1 is MDHEN, CDR2 SYDVKM, per germline. CDR3 nucleotides: TGTGCCAGCAGACCTTCCCGGACAGCTAATTCACCCCTCCACTTT. It translates to CASRPSRTANSPLHF. The complete variable domain, with remaining parts taken from reference TRBV28 and TRBJ1-6, reads DVKVTQSSRYLVKRTGEKVFLECVQDMDHENMFWYRQDPGLGLRLIYFSYDVKMKEKGDIPEGYSVSREKKERFSLILESASTNQTSMYLCASRPSRTANSPLHFGNGTRLTVT.

The CDR3 protein is CASSYSGLREKLFF. The DNA of the CDR3 is TGTGCCAGCAGTTACTCCGGGTTGAGGGAAAAACTGTTTTTT. The chain carries TRBV6-6 and TRBJ1-4; D gene unclear. V lost 0 bases and J lost 8, with 10 bases in between. CDR1 is MNHNY and CDR2 is SVGAGI in the germline V gene (reference sequence). The CDR3 has 14 residues.

The sample holds one count of this clone. The V gene is TRBV5-6, the J gene TRBJ2-7, with TRBD2 identical over 13 bases. The CDR3 totals 18 residues. Looked up from germline, CDR1 is SGHDT and CDR2 is YYEEEE. Trimming removed 4 bases from V and 0 bases from J; junction bases left unmatched: 10. DNA of the CDR3: TGTGCCAGCAGCCCCGGGACTAGCGGGGCCCTGAGCTCCTACGAGCAGTACTTC. Residues: CASSPGTSGALSSYEQYF.

By share, this clone ranks as medium-sized. V is TRBV2 and J is TRBJ1-1; TRBD1 might be the D (6 bases). V was pared by 3 bases and J by 2 bases, with 7 bases between. The CDR3 is made up of 13 amino acids. Germline lookup yields CDR1 SNHLY and CDR2 FYNNEI. The CDR3 coding sequence is TGTGCCAGCAGTGACAGGGGTAACACTGAAGCTTTCTTT. Its translation: CASSDRGNTEAFF.

V gene TRBV7-9 combines with J gene TRBJ2-2, with 9 positions matching TRBD2. There are 16 residues in the CDR3. CDR1 and CDR2 (germline): SEHNR, FQNEAQ (reference sequence). V lost 1 base to trimming and J lost 10 bases; unmatched junction nucleotides: 10. CDR3 sequence reads: CASSLVSGGKSEELFF. Here the CDR3 DNA reads TGTGCCAGCAGCTTAGTAAGCGGGGGGAAGTCCGAGGAGCTGTTTTTT.

This chain connects TRBV4-1 to TRBJ2-7, with TRBD1 matching over 9 bases. The V gene's germline CDR1 is MGHRA and CDR2 YSYEKL. V was clipped by 1 base and J by 0 bases; unmatched bases: 4. This CDR3 region has 16 residues. As DNA, the CDR3 is TGCGCCAGCAGCCAAGCTTGGGGACAGGGCTCCTACGAGCAGTACTTC. Its translation: CASSQAWGQGSYEQYF.

This sequence joins TRBV5-1 and TRBJ2-5; D is perhaps TRBD1 (6 bases). This CDR3 has 14 amino acids. Trimming removed 1 base from V and 7 bases from J, with 14 bases in between. From germline, CDR1 is SGHRS and CDR2 YFSETQ. In DNA, the CDR3 is TGCGCCAGCAGCTTGAGCAGGGGCGATGGGACCCAGTACTTC. It translates to CASSLSRGDGTQYF. Full variable domain (missing parts from reference TRBV5-1 and TRBJ2-5): KAGVTQTPRYLIKTRGQQVTLSCSPISGHRSVSWYQQTPGQGLQFLFEYFSETQRNKGNFPGRFSGRQFSNSRSEMNVSTLELGDSALYLCASSLSRGDGTQYFGPGTRLLVL.

This chain uses TRBV7-2 with TRBJ2-1, with D possibly TRBD2 on 6 matching bases. CDR1 is SGHTA and CDR2 is FQGNSA in the germline V gene. The CDR3 covers 13 residues. V lost 5 bases, J lost 12 bases, and 17 bases lay in between. CDR3 sequence (DNA): TGTGCCAGCAGCCTCGGGACTTGGGTCGGGCAGTTCTTC. It codes for CASSLGTWVGQFF.

V is TRBV5-4 and J is TRBJ2-5, with 8 bases identical to TRBD1. V shed 4 bases and J 4 bases; nucleotides not matched to a gene: 3. There are 13 residues in the CDR3. Germline CDR1 is SGHNT and CDR2 is YYREEE (reference sequence). The CDR3 nucleotides read TGTGCCAGCAGCCCGACAGGGGTAGAGACCCAGTACTTC. Protein product: CASSPTGVETQYF.

The chain combines TRBV5-6 with TRBJ1-6, with a tentative D call TRBD1 (5 bases). Germline values: CDR1 SGHDT, CDR2 YYEEEE. The CDR3 loop spans 15 amino acids. V was trimmed by 3 bases and J by 14 bases, leaving 21 bases between them. The CDR3 loop is CASSSYAAGMLSLHF. The CDR3 DNA follows: TGTGCCAGCAGCTCGTATGCGGCAGGGATGTTGTCCCTCCACTTT.

This clone came up once. The CDR3 nucleotides read TGTGCCAGCAGACGATGGACAGAGAATAGCAATCAGCCCCAGCATTTT. As protein: CASRRWTENSNQPQHF. The chain recombines TRBV5-6 with TRBJ1-5; D might be TRBD1 (6 bases). V shed 5 bases and J shed 0 bases, with 15 bases lying between them. The CDR3 spans 16 residues. CDR1 is SGHDT, CDR2 YYEEEE, per germline.

The V call is TRBV3-1 (or the pseudogene TRBV3-2), the J call TRBJ2-1, with D possibly TRBD2 on 6 matching bases. This CDR3 spans 15 amino acids. V was pared by 5 bases and J by 1 base, with 12 bases between. Germline lookup yields CDR1 LGHDT and CDR2 YNNKEL (reference sequence). CDR3 in amino acids: CASSYLGGSYNEQFF. The CDR3 nucleotides are TGTGCCAGCAGCTATTTGGGGGGTTCCTACAATGAGCAGTTCTTC.